The clone carrying this T cell receptor (beta chain) was seen many times. Its antigen is not identified. This sample is part of a study of CD8 T cells in ankylosing spondylitis. General study points: Reports of some motif variants in reactive arthritis synovial fluid and blood predate this one.

Losses at the gene ends were 5 bases for V and 6 bases for J; bases not matched to a gene: 9. This CDR3 is built from 16 residues. TCRdb re-called the 5' RACE reads with MiXCR, one entry per CDR3 protein. Found here are more than 250,000 distinct CDR3 sequences, 11% of them singletons; the top ten hold around 8.4%. The sample consisted of blood, either unsorted or a sorted T cell fraction (not recorded which). The receptor was isolated from a female donor with ankylosing spondylitis or in good health (not recorded which). This sequence joins TRBV12-3 or TRBV12-4 and TRBJ1-5; the match to TRBD1 covers 11 bases. This CDR3 reads CASSGTGGLLGQPQHF. CDR3 nucleotide sequence: TGTGCCAGCAGTGGGACAGGGGGTCTTCTGGGTCAGCCCCAGCATTTT.